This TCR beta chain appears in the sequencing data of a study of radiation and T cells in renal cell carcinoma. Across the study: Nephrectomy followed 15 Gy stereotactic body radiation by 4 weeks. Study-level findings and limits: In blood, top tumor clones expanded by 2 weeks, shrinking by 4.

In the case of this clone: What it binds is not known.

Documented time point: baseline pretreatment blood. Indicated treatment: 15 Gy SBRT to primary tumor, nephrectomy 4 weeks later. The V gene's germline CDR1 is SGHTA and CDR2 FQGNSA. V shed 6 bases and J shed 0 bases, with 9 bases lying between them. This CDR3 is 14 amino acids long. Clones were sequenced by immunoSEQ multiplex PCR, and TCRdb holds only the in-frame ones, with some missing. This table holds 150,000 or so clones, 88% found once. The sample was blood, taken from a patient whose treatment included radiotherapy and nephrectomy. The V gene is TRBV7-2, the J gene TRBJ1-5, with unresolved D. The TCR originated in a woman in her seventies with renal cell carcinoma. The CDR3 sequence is CASRDGYSNQPQHF. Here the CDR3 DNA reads TGTGCCAGCAGGGACGGGTATAGCAATCAGCCCCAGCATTTT.